This is a list of T cell receptor beta chains from one sample in a study of shared clonotypes between healthy human individuals. Assay used: immunoSEQ multiplex PCR; TCRdb lists only in-frame clones, some missing. The sample contains 1.4 million or so clones, approximately 98.5% of which appear only once. The sequenced material came from naive CD4+ T cells sorted from blood. The receptors were gathered from a man aged 25 to 40 in good health. Both conserved end residues are part of each CDR3. The D gene is left open where the match is weak. The size of a clone is reported for some rows only, either as once, few or many, or as a class for expanded clones.

clone_size,d_call,j_call,v_call,cdr3_nt,cdr3_aa
.,TRBD2,TRBJ2-1,TRBV5-1,TGCGCCAGCAGCTCCACAAGCGGGAGGGCCTACAATGAGCAGTTCTTC,CASSSTSGRAYNEQFF
.,.,TRBJ1-1,TRBV6-5,TGTGCCAGCTGGGAAAGACACCGCCCCACTGAAGCTTTCTTT,CASWERHRPTEAFF
.,TRBD2,TRBJ2-5,TRBV29-1,TGCAGCGTTGTCCCGGGAGGAGAGACCCAGTACTTC,CSVVPGGETQYF
.,.,TRBJ2-5,TRBV2,TGTGCCAGCAGGGCTGATCCGTACCAAGAGACCCAGTACTTC,CASRADPYQETQYF
.,.,TRBJ2-6,TRBV28,TGTGCCAGCAGTTTCCAACCCTCTGGGGCCAACGTCCTGACTTTC,CASSFQPSGANVLTF
.,TRBD2,TRBJ2-3,TRBV5-1,TGCGCCAGCAGCCCACTAGCGGGAGTGGCAGATACGCAGTATTTT,CASSPLAGVADTQYF
.,TRBD1,TRBJ1-2,TRBV9,TGTGCCAGCAGCACTCGGACAGGGGACGGCTACACCTTC,CASSTRTGDGYTF
.,.,TRBJ2-1,TRBV28,TGTGCCAGCAGTTTGACAGGTCACCCCAATGAGCAGTTCTTC,CASSLTGHPNEQFF
.,TRBD1,TRBJ1-5,TRBV18,TGTGCCAGCTCAGGGACAGCAAGTAATCAGCCCCAGCATTTT,CASSGTASNQPQHF
.,TRBD1,TRBJ2-1,TRBV9,TGTGCCAGCAGCGTCGACAGGGGGTTACAGAATGAGCAGTTCTTC,CASSVDRGLQNEQFF
once,.,TRBJ1-1,TRBV11-2,TGTGCCAGCAGCTTACTGGGCACTGAAGCTTTCTTT,CASSLLGTEAFF
.,.,TRBJ2-3,TRBV5-5,TGTGCCAGCAGCTTGGGACAGGCGGCAGATACGCAGTATTTT,CASSLGQAADTQYF
.,.,TRBJ2-7,TRBV9,TGTGCCAGCAGCGTATACCCCCGGACAAGGGGCTACGAGCAGTACTTC,CASSVYPRTRGYEQYF
.,TRBD1,TRBJ1-5,TRBV18,TGTGCCAGCTCCGCGACAGGGTCCTATAGCAATCAGCCCCAGCATTTT,CASSATGSYSNQPQHF
.,.,TRBJ2-7,TRBV29-1,TGCAGCGTTCTACTTACAGGGTCTGATAACGAGCAGTACTTC,CSVLLTGSDNEQYF
.,TRBD1,TRBJ1-5,TRBV7-9,TGTGCCAGCAGCAAACAGGGGAGTCAGCCCCAGCATTTT,CASSKQGSQPQHF
.,TRBD1,TRBJ1-1,TRBV19,TGTGCCAGTAGTGGTACTCGGACAGGGGCCACTGAAGCTTTCTTT,CASSGTRTGATEAFF
.,TRBD2,TRBJ2-3,TRBV28,TGTGCCAGCAGTTTGGCGGGAGGGCCGATTGATACGCAGTATTTT,CASSLAGGPIDTQYF
.,.,TRBJ2-4,TRBV2,TGTGCCAGCGTCGGTGTGGCCAAAAACATTCAGTACTTC,CASVGVAKNIQYF
.,TRBD2,TRBJ2-1,TRBV10-1,TGCGCCAGCAGTGACCCTAGAACTAGCGGGAGCTCCTACAATGAGCAGTTCTTC,CASSDPRTSGSSYNEQFF
.,.,TRBJ1-1,TRBV2,TGTGCCAGCAGTGAAGACCTGGAACCTATTAACACTGAAGCTTTCTTT,CASSEDLEPINTEAFF
.,.,TRBJ1-1,TRBV2,TGTGCCAGCAAATATCCAGGGAACACTGAAGCTTTCTTT,CASKYPGNTEAFF
.,.,TRBJ1-1,TRBV18,TGTGCCAGCTCAGTCGAGGGCATAGGATTTGAAGCTTTCTTT,CASSVEGIGFEAFF
.,.,TRBJ2-7,TRBV10-1,TGCGCCAGCAGTGAAGGCGGACCTGCAACCTACGAGCAGTACTTC,CASSEGGPATYEQYF
once,.,TRBJ2-7,TRBV30,TGTGCCTGGAGTCCCAAAGTGCGGGCGAGGTACGAGCAGTACTTC,CAWSPKVRARYEQYF
.,.,TRBJ1-4,TRBV4-1,TGCGCCAGCAACCGAGAAACTAATGAAAAACTGTTTTTT,CASNRETNEKLFF
.,TRBD1,TRBJ2-1,TRBV18,TGTGCCAGCTCAACGACTGGACAGGTAGTGGAGCAGTTCTTC,CASSTTGQVVEQFF
.,.,TRBJ2-6,TRBV27,TGTGCCAGCAGTCCCCGCTCGTGGGCGACTGGGGCCAACGTCCTGACTTTC,CASSPRSWATGANVLTF
.,TRBD2,TRBJ2-2,TRBV27,TGTGCCAGCAGTCGCTTGCGGGAGCTGTTCACCGGGGAGCTGTTTTTT,CASSRLRELFTGELFF